Detailed here is one T cell receptor (beta chain). Its matching antigen is unknown. The data derive from a study of T cell repertoires in cytomegalovirus infection. About the research overall: In public TCR beta signatures, there were indications of both CMV infection and matching HLA type.

TCRdb reprocessed the reads with MiXCR, giving one entry per CDR3 protein. The data show roughly 500,000 distinct CDR3 sequences, 16% seen once. The study, taken as a whole, reports: Clonotype analysis showed dominance of the ex vivo response by HLA-C-restricted CMV-specific TCR beta clonotypes. Identification of carriers of CMV plus the relevant HLA was achieved through cumulative public TCR beta family frequency.

CDR1 is MNHEY and CDR2 is SMNVEV in the germline V gene (reference sequence). The CDR3 is 17 residues long. V lost 5 bases, J lost 4 bases, and 10 bases stayed unmatched. This receptor was obtained from a human donor in good health (CMV status not recorded). Some clones in this sample may be carry-over from other donors' samples. Sequencing input: CD8+ T cells from PBMCs. The chain combines TRBV27 with TRBJ2-2; TRBD2 aligns across 10 bases. The CDR3 region has the DNA TGTGCCAGCAGTCTAGAGCTAGCGGGGGTGACCACCGGGGAGCTGTTTTTT. It specifies CASSLELAGVTTGELFF.